This T cell receptor beta chain was sequenced for a study of blood T cells in healthy people across ages. V lost 0 bases and J lost 6, with 14 bases in between. The CDR3 length is 15 residues. Germline CDR1 reads LGHNA; CDR2 reads YNFKEQ. A second PCR of 7 to 11 cycles used a sample-barcoded 5' primer and a J-beta primer mix. TCRdb reprocessed the 5' RACE reads with MiXCR, giving one entry per CDR3 protein. The profile shows roughly 860,000 distinct CDR3 sequences, 60% to 80% of them singletons. The chain is built from TRBV4-2 and TRBJ1-2; TRBD1 is a possible D gene (5 bases). Sequencing was done on a sample of blood. The receptor's source is a man between 25 and 39 years old in good health. In DNA, the CDR3 is TGTGCCAGCAGCCAAGATGGGACGGCGAGTGATGGCTACACCTTC. It encodes CASSQDGTASDGYTF.